This T cell receptor beta chain was obtained from a study of type 1 regulatory T cells. For the study at large: This in vitro CD4 product, T-allo10, is enriched for Tr1 cells and alloantigen-specific.

Germline CDR1 DFQATT, CDR2 SNEGSKA (reference sequence). Counting both end residues, the CDR3 totals 9 amino acids. As regards this clonotype: Its antigen is currently unknown. The CDR3 does not close with the conserved phenylalanine or tryptophan, likely indicating a read error. The limits of the CDR3 on the DNA are not certain, so only TCRdb's listed CDR3 is given.

TCRdb re-derived calls from the reads in MiXCR, one entry per CDR3 protein. The repertoire has about 68,000 distinct CDR3 sequences, about 60% of them found once; the top ten carry 7.6%. T-allo10 cells from the graft donor were described as anergic, host-alloantigen-specific, and alloantigen-specific suppressors. This clonotype was sampled from a human donor in good health. Sequencing was done on a sample of cultured T cells, either the whole culture or a sorted T cell fraction (not recorded which). Subset in this sample: Tr1-enriched cell product generated in vitro against host alloantigens. The chain couples TRBV20-1 to TRBJ1-1. CDR3 sequence: CSARDRGPA.